One and the same sample provided the 10 T cell receptor beta chains below, sequenced in a study of blood T cell repertoires in COVID-19. Sequencing used immunoSEQ multiplex PCR; TCRdb keeps in-frame clones, though not all of them. This sample carries 300,000 to 350,000 clones, 85% to 90% of them seen once, and the ten largest clones take 0.95% to 1.1%. The sequencing sample was made of PBMCs or T cells enriched from blood (not recorded which). The source of these receptors is a woman in her twenties or thirties who had been exposed to COVID-19.

This clone was detected only once. The chain links TRBV14 to TRBJ2-2; 12 bases are shared with TRBD2. CDR1 SGHDN and CDR2 FVKESK come from the germline V gene. V lost 3 bases and J lost 6; bases outside the gene matches: 8. The CDR3 contains 17 residues. The chain's CDR3 is CASSHLAGGLTAGELFF. CDR3 sequence (DNA): TGTGCCAGCAGCCACCTAGCGGGAGGGCTCACGGCCGGGGAGCTGTTTTTT.

CDR3 protein: CASSQRGQPQHF. CDR3 in DNA: TGTGCCAGCAGTCAGCGCGGCCAGCCCCAGCATTTT. The chain joins TRBV12-3 or TRBV12-4 to TRBJ1-5; D is unclear. V shed 5 bases and J shed 7 bases, with 9 bases lying between them. The CDR3 covers 12 residues.

The rearrangement uses TRBV5-1 and TRBJ2-3; D unresolved. The CDR3 is 14 amino acids. V was cut by 0 bases and J by 4 bases, with 9 bases left in between. Germline CDR1 reads SGHRS; CDR2 reads YFSETQ. The CDR3 DNA follows: TGCGCCAGCAGCTTGGCGCCTAACTCAGATACGCAGTATTTT. This encodes CASSLAPNSDTQYF.

This clone was detected only a few times. The chain is built from TRBV6-5 and TRBJ1-2; the D is unclear. The CDR3 sequence is 14 residues long. V lost 2 bases and J lost 5, with 12 bases in between. Germline V gene data show CDR1 as MNHEY and CDR2 as SVGAGI. The chain's CDR3 is CASSYSVGGYGYTF. CDR3 nucleotides: TGTGCCAGCAGTTACAGCGTCGGAGGTTATGGCTACACCTTC.

The chain uses TRBV19 and TRBJ1-2; tentatively, D is TRBD1 (6 bases). The CDR3 runs to 15 residues. With 5 bases removed from V and 4 bases from J, the gap between germline ends came to 17 bases. Per the germline V gene, CDR1 is LNHDA and CDR2 is SQIVND (reference sequence). CDR3 in DNA: TGTGCCAGTAGTGCCCCCGGGACACGACTCTATGGCTACACCTTC. The encoded protein is CASSAPGTRLYGYTF. The full variable domain, its missing parts supplied by reference TRBV19 and TRBJ1-2, is DGGITQSPKYLFRKEGQNVTLSCEQNLNHDAMYWYRQDPGQGLRLIYYSQIVNDFQKGDIAEGYSVSREKKESFPLTVTSAQKNPTAFYLCASSAPGTRLYGYTFGSGTRLTVV.

The rearrangement links TRBV3-1 (or the pseudogene TRBV3-2) to TRBJ2-1, with 10 bases that match TRBD2. From germline, CDR1 is LGHDT and CDR2 YNNKEL (reference sequence). V lost 10 bases and J lost 3; bases outside the gene matches: 9. CDR3 size: 15 residues. The CDR3 reads CATAPGLAVYNEQFF. CDR3 DNA: TGTGCCACAGCCCCCGGACTAGCGGTCTACAATGAGCAGTTCTTC.

V and J are TRBV5-1 and TRBJ2-4, with D maybe TRBD1 (5 bases). The V end lost 5 bases, the J end lost 0 bases, and 15 bases lay between the germline ends. The CDR3 spans 16 residues. The germline gives CDR1 SGHRS, CDR2 YFSETQ. The CDR3 bases are TGCGCCAGCAGTCGTGGACAAGCTGTAGCCAAAAACATTCAGTACTTC. Translation gives CASSRGQAVAKNIQYF.

The rearrangement joins TRBV2 to TRBJ2-7, with 7 bases aligning to TRBD1. CDR3 length: 14 amino acids. The V gene end was trimmed by 6 bases and the J gene end by 1 base; junction bases not matched to a gene: 6. The germline V gene has CDR1 SNHLY and CDR2 FYNNEI. The CDR3 spells CASRGDSQSYEQYF. CDR3 nucleotides: TGTGCCAGCAGGGGGGACAGCCAGTCCTACGAGCAGTACTTC.

This clone was detected once. The chain combines TRBV19 with TRBJ1-6, with 7 bases lining up with TRBD1. The germline V gene encodes CDR1 LNHDA and CDR2 SQIVND (reference sequence). The CDR3 has 14 amino acids. The junction had 9 bases not matched to a gene; V was cut back by 6 bases and J by 10 bases. CDR3 residues: CASSVGQVNSPLHF. CDR3 in DNA: TGTGCCAGTAGCGTAGGACAGGTTAACTCACCCCTCCACTTT.

The chain uses TRBV29-1 and TRBJ2-7; 9 nucleotides line up with TRBD2. Unmatched junction bases numbered 10, after V lost 2 bases and J lost 5 bases. The CDR3 has 15 residues. Looked up from germline, CDR1 is SQVTM and CDR2 is ANQGSEA. DNA of the CDR3: TGCAGCGTTGAAACCCCCGGGACTAGCAGAGACGAGCAGTACTTC. Translation: CSVETPGTSRDEQYF.